This TCR beta chain was identified in a study of blood T cell repertoires in COVID-19. On the study more broadly: Sites across the United States, Italy and Spain contributed samples from acute and convalescent COVID-19. Nucleic acid was either cDNA or gDNA, and it came from T cells, B-cell-depleted T cells, or PBMCs.

In the original workflow: Amplifying reference gene primers gave estimates of nucleated cell counts. Assay: immunoSEQ multiplex PCR; the TCRdb copy retains only in-frame clones and omits some. V, J and clone size reflect that table, while D and trimming were determined from the DNA. The sample has 100,000 to 150,000 clones, about 91% seen once. Germline-derived CDR1 and CDR2 are SGHDT and YYEEEE. The CDR3 sequence is 17 residues long. With V trimmed by 2 bases and J by 4 bases, 11 bases remained unmatched. What was sequenced was peripheral blood. The sequence came from a man between 45 and 60 years old with acute or convalescent COVID-19. The V and J genes are TRBV5-6 and TRBJ2-1; 8 bases are shared with TRBD1. CDR3 loop: CASSFRPSGGAYNEQFF. The CDR3 DNA sequence: TGTGCCAGCAGCTTTAGGCCTTCAGGGGGCGCTTACAATGAGCAGTTCTTC.